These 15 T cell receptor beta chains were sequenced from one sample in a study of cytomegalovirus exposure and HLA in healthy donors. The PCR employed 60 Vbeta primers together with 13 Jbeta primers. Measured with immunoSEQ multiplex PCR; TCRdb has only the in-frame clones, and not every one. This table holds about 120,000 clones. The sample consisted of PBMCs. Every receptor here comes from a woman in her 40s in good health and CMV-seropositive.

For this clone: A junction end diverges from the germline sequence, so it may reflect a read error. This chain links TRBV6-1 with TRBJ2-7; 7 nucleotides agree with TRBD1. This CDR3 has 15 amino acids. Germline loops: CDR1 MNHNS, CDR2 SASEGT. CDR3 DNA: TGTGCCAGCAGTGAAGAACAACAGGGGACCTACGGGCAGTACTTC. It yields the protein CASSEEQQGTYGQYF.

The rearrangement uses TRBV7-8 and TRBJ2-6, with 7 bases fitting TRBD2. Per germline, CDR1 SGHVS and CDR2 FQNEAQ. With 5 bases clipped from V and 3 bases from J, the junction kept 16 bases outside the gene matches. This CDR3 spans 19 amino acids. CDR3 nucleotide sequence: TGTGCCAGCAGCAGACCGACTAGCTTCTCGGCGTTTGGGGCCAACGTCCTGACTTTC. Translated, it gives CASSRPTSFSAFGANVLTF.

CDR3 protein: CAWASVTRTSRQYF. The CDR3 coding sequence is TGTGCCTGGGCCAGTGTCACCCGGACTAGCCGGCAGTACTTC. V gene TRBV30 combines with J gene TRBJ2-5, with 8 positions matching TRBD2. Losses at the gene ends were 5 bases for V and 11 bases for J; bases not matched to a gene: 16. CDR3 length: 14 residues. Germline lookup yields CDR1 GTSNPN and CDR2 SVGIG (reference sequence).

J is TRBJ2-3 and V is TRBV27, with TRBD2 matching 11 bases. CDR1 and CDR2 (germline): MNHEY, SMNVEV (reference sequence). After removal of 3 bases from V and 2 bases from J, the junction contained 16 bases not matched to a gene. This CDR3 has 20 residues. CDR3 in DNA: TGTGCCAGCAGTTTGGGGGATAGCGGGAGGGTTCGTAGCATCACAGATACGCAGTATTTT. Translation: CASSLGDSGRVRSITDTQYF.

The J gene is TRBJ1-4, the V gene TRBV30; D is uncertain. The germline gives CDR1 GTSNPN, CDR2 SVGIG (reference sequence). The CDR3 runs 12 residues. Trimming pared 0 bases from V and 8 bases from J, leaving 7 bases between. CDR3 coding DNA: TGTGCCTGGAGTGTACGGGGAGAAAAACTGTTTTTT. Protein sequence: CAWSVRGEKLFF.

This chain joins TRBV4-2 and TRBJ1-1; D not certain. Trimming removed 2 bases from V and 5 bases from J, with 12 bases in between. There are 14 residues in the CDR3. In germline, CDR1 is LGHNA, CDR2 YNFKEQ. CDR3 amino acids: CASSQPLRRTEAFF. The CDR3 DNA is TGTGCCAGCAGCCAACCCCTTCGGCGGACTGAAGCTTTCTTT.

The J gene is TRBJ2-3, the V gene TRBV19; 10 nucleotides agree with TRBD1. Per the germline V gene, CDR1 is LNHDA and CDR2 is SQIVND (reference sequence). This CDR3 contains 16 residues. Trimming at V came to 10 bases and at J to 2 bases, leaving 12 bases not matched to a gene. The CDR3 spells CATRDRGRRSTDTQYF. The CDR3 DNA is TGTGCCACCCGGGACAGGGGTCGTCGCTCCACAGATACGCAGTATTTT.

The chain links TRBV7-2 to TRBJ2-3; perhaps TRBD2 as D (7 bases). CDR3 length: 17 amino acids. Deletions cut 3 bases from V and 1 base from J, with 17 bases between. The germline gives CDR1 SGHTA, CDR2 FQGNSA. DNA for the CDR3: TGTGCCAGCAGCTTGGGCGCGGGGGCCTCCGGCACAGATACGCAGTATTTT. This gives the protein CASSLGAGASGTDTQYF.

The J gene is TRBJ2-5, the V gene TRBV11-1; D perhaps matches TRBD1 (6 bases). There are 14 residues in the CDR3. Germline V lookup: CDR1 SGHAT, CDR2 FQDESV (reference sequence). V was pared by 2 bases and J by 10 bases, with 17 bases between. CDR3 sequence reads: CASSLIPGASGQYF. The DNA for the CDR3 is TGTGCCAGCAGCTTAATTCCAGGGGCTAGTGGCCAGTACTTC.

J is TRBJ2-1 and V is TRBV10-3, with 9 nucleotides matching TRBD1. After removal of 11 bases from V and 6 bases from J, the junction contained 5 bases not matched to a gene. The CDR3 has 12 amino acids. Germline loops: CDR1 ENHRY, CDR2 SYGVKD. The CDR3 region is CAVGQGRNEQFF. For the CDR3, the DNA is TGTGCCGTTGGACAGGGGCGCAATGAGCAGTTCTTC.

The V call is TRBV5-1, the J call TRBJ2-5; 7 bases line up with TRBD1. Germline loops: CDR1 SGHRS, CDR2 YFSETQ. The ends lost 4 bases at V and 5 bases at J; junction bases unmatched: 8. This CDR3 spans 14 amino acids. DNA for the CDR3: TGCGCCAGCAGCCCGGGACAGTTTATGGAGACCCAGTACTTC. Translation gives CASSPGQFMETQYF.

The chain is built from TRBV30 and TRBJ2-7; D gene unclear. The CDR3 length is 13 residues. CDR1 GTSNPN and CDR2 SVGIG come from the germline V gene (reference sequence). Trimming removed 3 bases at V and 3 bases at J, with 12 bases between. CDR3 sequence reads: CAWRGPGFYEQYF. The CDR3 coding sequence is TGTGCCTGGAGAGGTCCAGGTTTCTACGAGCAGTACTTC.

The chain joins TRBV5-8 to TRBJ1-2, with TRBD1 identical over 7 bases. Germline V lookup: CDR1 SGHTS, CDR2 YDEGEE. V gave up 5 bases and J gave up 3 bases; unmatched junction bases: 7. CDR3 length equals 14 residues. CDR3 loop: CASRGTGADYGYTF. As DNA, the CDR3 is TGTGCCAGCAGGGGAACAGGGGCGGACTATGGCTACACCTTC.

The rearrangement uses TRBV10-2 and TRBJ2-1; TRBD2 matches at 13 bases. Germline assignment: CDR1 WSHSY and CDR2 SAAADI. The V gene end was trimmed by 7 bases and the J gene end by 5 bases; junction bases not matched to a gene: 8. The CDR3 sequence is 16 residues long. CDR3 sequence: CASTDPGLAGHNEQFF. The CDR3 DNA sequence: TGCGCCAGCACCGACCCGGGACTAGCGGGGCACAATGAGCAGTTCTTC.

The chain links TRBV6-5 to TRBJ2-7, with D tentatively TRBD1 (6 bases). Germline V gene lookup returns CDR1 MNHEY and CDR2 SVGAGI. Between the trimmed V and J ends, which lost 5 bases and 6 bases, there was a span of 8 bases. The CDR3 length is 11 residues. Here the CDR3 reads CASSSRGEQYF. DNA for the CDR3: TGTGCCAGCAGTAGCAGGGGCGAGCAGTACTTC.